This passage covers 31 T cell receptor beta chains from one sample sequenced in a study of shared clonotypes between healthy human individuals. The naive CD8 population came from CD45RO-negative cells selected for CCR7, without terminally differentiated effector memory CD45RA+ cells. Assay used: immunoSEQ multiplex PCR; TCRdb lists only in-frame clones, some missing. The table shows 800,000 to 950,000 clones, with 96% occurring only once. Input material: naive CD8+ T cells sorted from blood. The source is a man aged 25-45 years in good health.

About this clone itself: Within the sample, other DNA sequences also encode this same CDR3. The CDR3 sequence is CASSVGQEQFF. The CDR3 DNA reads as TGTGCCAGCAGCGTAGGCCAGGAGCAGTTCTTC. The chain uses TRBV9 and TRBJ2-1; D unclear. Trimming shortened V by 0 bases and J by 10 bases, and 5 bases separated the two germline ends. The CDR3 spans 11 residues. The germline V gene encodes CDR1 SGDLS and CDR2 YYNGEE.

V usage is TRBV7-2 and J usage is TRBJ2-2; 8 positions match TRBD2. CDR1 and CDR2 (germline): SGHTA, FQGNSA. This CDR3 has 17 amino acids. The ends lost 3 bases at V and 6 bases at J; junction bases unmatched: 12. The CDR3 nucleotides are TGTGCCAGCAGCTTGTTCCCCGAGTCTAGCGGGCCCGGGGAGCTGTTTTTT. Amino acid sequence: CASSLFPESSGPGELFF.

The J gene is TRBJ2-1, the V gene TRBV19, with D possibly being TRBD2 (5 bases). CDR3 size: 13 residues. Trimming removed 3 bases at V and 8 bases at J, with 11 bases between. Germline V lookup: CDR1 LNHDA, CDR2 SQIVND (reference sequence). This chain's CDR3 is CASSMEVFDEQFF. CDR3 nucleotides: TGTGCCAGTAGTATGGAGGTTTTCGATGAGCAGTTCTTC. Based on the CDR3 plus reference TRBV19 and TRBJ2-1, the full variable domain is DGGITQSPKYLFRKEGQNVTLSCEQNLNHDAMYWYRQDPGQGLRLIYYSQIVNDFQKGDIAEGYSVSREKKESFPLTVTSAQKNPTAFYLCASSMEVFDEQFFGPGTRLTVL.

The chain has TRBV19 and TRBJ1-1; D not certain. This CDR3 is 15 amino acids long. V was trimmed by 5 bases and J by 4 bases, leaving 17 bases between them. Germline CDR1 and CDR2: LNHDA and SQIVND (reference sequence). The CDR3 loop is CASSASLSSRTEAFF. CDR3 bases: TGTGCCAGTAGTGCCAGCCTCTCGAGTCGCACTGAAGCTTTCTTT.

The sample holds one count of this clone. The rearrangement links TRBV18 to TRBJ2-2, with 8 nucleotides matching TRBD1. In germline, CDR1 is KGHSH, CDR2 LQKENI. This CDR3 comprises 17 residues. The J segment lost 8 bases and the V segment lost 3 bases, leaving 14 bases of the junction unmatched. CDR3 in amino acids: CASSPPWGQALPGELFF. In nucleotides, the CDR3 is TGTGCCAGCTCACCGCCGTGGGGACAGGCTTTACCGGGGGAGCTGTTTTTT.

The CDR3 reads CASSLSAASGTDTQYF. CDR3 in DNA: TGTGCCAGCAGCTTAAGTGCGGCTAGCGGGACAGATACGCAGTATTTT. The chain uses TRBV7-8 and TRBJ2-3, with TRBD2 matching over 8 bases. The germline gives CDR1 SGHVS, CDR2 FQNEAQ. With 2 bases clipped from V and 3 bases from J, the junction kept 7 bases outside the gene matches. The CDR3 is 16 residues long.

The rearrangement links TRBV4-1 to TRBJ2-7; TRBD2 might be the D (5 bases). Germline CDR1 is MGHRA and CDR2 is YSYEKL. Trimming stripped 1 base from V and 2 bases from J, with 12 bases between. This CDR3 has 15 residues. The CDR3 sequence is CASSQVISGTYEQYF. The CDR3 DNA reads TGCGCCAGCAGCCAAGTTATTTCGGGGACCTACGAGCAGTACTTC.

The chain combines TRBV7-7 with TRBJ2-2; possibly TRBD2 for D (6 bases). The CDR3 length is 12 residues. The germline gives CDR1 SSHAT, CDR2 FNYEAQ (reference sequence). This CDR3 is CASGGDTGELFF. The CDR3 DNA is TGTGCTAGCGGCGGAGATACCGGGGAGCTGTTTTTT.

This chain joins TRBV7-6 and TRBJ1-1; D is unclear. V lost 1 base to trimming and J lost 8 bases, with 8 bases between them. The CDR3 runs 12 residues. Germline V gives CDR1 SGHVS, CDR2 FNYEAQ. The CDR3 spells CASSLVRDEAFF. The CDR3 nucleotides read TGTGCCAGCAGCTTAGTCCGCGACGAAGCTTTCTTT. The complete variable domain, with remaining parts taken from reference TRBV7-6 and TRBJ1-1, reads GAGVSQSPRYKVTKRGQDVALRCDPISGHVSLYWYRQALGQGPEFLTYFNYEAQQDKSGLPNDRFSAERPEGSISTLTIQRTEQRDSAMYRCASSLVRDEAFFGQGTRLTVV.

The chain carries TRBV10-1 and TRBJ2-7; no definite D call. This CDR3 is built from 10 residues. Germline CDR1 reads WNHNN; CDR2 reads SYGVQD (reference sequence). The V and J ends lost 7 bases and 3 bases respectively, with 4 bases between them. Here the CDR3 DNA reads TGCGCCAGCATCTACTACGAGCAGTACTTC. Residues: CASIYYEQYF.

The chain couples TRBV13 to TRBJ1-5, with 9 positions matching TRBD1. Germline V gene lookup returns CDR1 PRHDT and CDR2 FYEKMQ (reference sequence). The CDR3 length is 13 residues. V was pared by 5 bases and J by 6 bases, with 2 bases of the junction left unmatched. The CDR3 reads CASSQGQGQPQHF. The CDR3 DNA follows: TGTGCCAGCAGCCAGGGACAGGGTCAGCCCCAGCATTTT. Together with reference TRBV13 and TRBJ1-5, the CDR3 gives the full variable domain: AAGVIQSPRHLIKEKRETATLKCYPIPRHDTVYWYQQGPGQDPQFLISFYEKMQSDKGSIPDRFSAQQFSDYHSELNMSSLELGDSALYFCASSQGQGQPQHFGDGTRLSIL.

The chain joins TRBV9 to TRBJ2-5, with 7 bases that match TRBD1. The germline gives CDR1 SGDLS, CDR2 YYNGEE. The CDR3 is 14 residues long. Trimming removed 3 bases from V and 1 base from J; junction bases left unmatched: 3. CDR3 nucleotides: TGTGCCAGCAGCGGACGGGACAGCCAAGAGACCCAGTACTTC. It yields the protein CASSGRDSQETQYF.

The chain carries TRBV28 and TRBJ2-7, with 8 bases aligning to TRBD1. In germline, CDR1 is MDHEN, CDR2 SYDVKM. There are 17 residues in the CDR3. V shed 3 bases and J 3 bases; nucleotides not matched to a gene: 13. CDR3 sequence reads: CASSLGLAHRGVYEQYF. CDR3 in DNA: TGTGCCAGCAGTTTGGGATTGGCCCACAGGGGGGTCTACGAGCAGTACTTC.

The chain carries TRBV13 and TRBJ1-1; D unresolved. The V gene's germline CDR1 is PRHDT and CDR2 FYEKMQ (reference sequence). The CDR3 loop spans 14 amino acids. V was trimmed by 4 bases and J by 1 base, leaving 10 bases between them. The CDR3 loop reads CASSSRRANTEAFF. DNA of the CDR3: TGTGCCAGCAGCTCCCGCAGAGCGAACACTGAAGCTTTCTTT.

The V and J genes are TRBV6-6 and TRBJ1-5; no definite D call. Trimming shortened V by 7 bases and J by 0 bases, and 7 bases separated the two germline ends. Germline CDR1 MNHNY, CDR2 SVGAGI (reference sequence). The length of the CDR3 is 13 residues. The CDR3 nucleotides read TGTGCCAGCACCCCGATTAGCAATCAGCCCCAGCATTTT. Protein product: CASTPISNQPQHF.

This chain uses TRBV7-9 with TRBJ2-1; weak D call: TRBD2 (5 bases). Looked up from germline, CDR1 is SEHNR and CDR2 is FQNEAQ (reference sequence). Trimming removed 10 bases at V and 5 bases at J, with 12 bases between. The length of the CDR3 is 12 residues. The CDR3 DNA follows: TGTGCCACCCTCCCCGGGAACAATGAGCAGTTCTTC. This sequence encodes CATLPGNNEQFF.

The chain is built from TRBV4-1 and TRBJ2-1; 14 bases line up with TRBD2. J was trimmed by 8 bases and V by 1 base; bases with no gene match: 7. CDR3 length: 17 residues. Germline assignment: CDR1 MGHRA and CDR2 YSYEKL. The CDR3: CASSQVGTSGRGYEQFF. CDR3 coding DNA: TGCGCCAGCAGCCAAGTCGGGACTAGCGGGAGAGGGTATGAGCAGTTCTTC.

The V and J genes are TRBV5-8 and TRBJ1-1; 9 nucleotides line up with TRBD1. The length of the CDR3 is 14 residues. V trimming: 3 bases; J trimming: 5 bases; junction bases outside the gene matches: 5. Per germline, CDR1 SGHTS and CDR2 YDEGEE. This CDR3 reads CASSYRGLRTEAFF. DNA for the CDR3: TGTGCCAGCAGCTACAGGGGGCTAAGGACTGAAGCTTTCTTT. Using reference TRBV5-8 and TRBJ1-1 for the parts outside the CDR3, the full variable domain is EAGVTQSPTHLIKTRGQQATLRCSPISGHTSVYWYQQALGLGLQFLLWYDEGEERNRGNFPPRFSGRQFPNYSSELNVNALELEDSALYLCASSYRGLRTEAFFGQGTRLTVV.

V gene TRBV4-1 combines with J gene TRBJ2-1, with 7 nucleotides matching TRBD2. Germline V lookup: CDR1 MGHRA, CDR2 YSYEKL. V trimming: 2 bases; J trimming: 5 bases; junction bases outside the gene matches: 9. The CDR3 totals 16 residues. The CDR3, as DNA: TGCGCCAGCAGCCAACATTCCGGGACTATCGACAATGAGCAGTTCTTC. It specifies CASSQHSGTIDNEQFF.

This chain links TRBV27 with TRBJ2-7, with 14 bases matching TRBD2. J was trimmed by 6 bases and V by 7 bases; bases with no gene match: 8. In germline, CDR1 is MNHEY, CDR2 SMNVEV (reference sequence). This CDR3 region has 15 residues. The CDR3 sequence: CASTPGTSGRGEQYF. CDR3 in DNA: TGTGCCAGCACGCCCGGGACTAGCGGGAGAGGCGAGCAGTACTTC.

V and J are TRBV9 and TRBJ2-7, with TRBD2 matching 7 bases. Trimming cost V 2 bases and J 3 bases; bases outside gene matches: 11. CDR1 SGDLS and CDR2 YYNGEE come from the germline V gene. This CDR3 spans 16 amino acids. The CDR3 DNA reads TGTGCCAGCAGCGTGGCCTCGGGAGGAACGCTCTACGAGCAGTACTTC. It translates to CASSVASGGTLYEQYF.

The J gene is TRBJ2-4, the V gene TRBV7-9; D not resolved. The CDR3 loop spans 16 amino acids. V lost 3 bases and J lost 2, with 14 bases in between. Germline V gene data show CDR1 as SEHNR and CDR2 as FQNEAQ (reference sequence). The CDR3 here is CASSFYPADTKNIQYF. DNA for the CDR3: TGTGCCAGCAGCTTTTACCCGGCAGATACCAAAAACATTCAGTACTTC.

As for this clone: The germline gene is not matched at one end of the junction; a read error may be the cause. This sequence joins TRBV29-1 and TRBJ2-5, with a weak D call TRBD2 (6 bases). CDR3 length: 12 residues. The V gene's germline CDR1 is SQVTM and CDR2 ANQGSEA. The CDR3 DNA reads as TGCAGCGTGGAAGGACTAACTGAGACCCAGTACTTC. It codes for CSVEGLTETQYF.

This chain links TRBV6-1 with TRBJ2-5; 9 bases align to TRBD1. V trimming: 4 bases; J trimming: 1 base; junction bases outside the gene matches: 16. The CDR3 totals 19 residues. CDR1 is MNHNS, CDR2 SASEGT, per germline. CDR3 protein: CASSGTGTGSFWVQETQYF. Written as DNA, the CDR3 is TGTGCCAGCAGTGGTACCGGGACAGGGTCGTTTTGGGTCCAAGAGACCCAGTACTTC.

The genes are TRBV7-2 and TRBJ2-3; D possibly corresponds to TRBD2 (5 bases). V was clipped by 5 bases and J by 10 bases, with 16 bases between them. Germline V gene lookup returns CDR1 SGHTA and CDR2 FQGNSA. The CDR3 runs 13 residues. CDR3 loop: CASSPTPRGAQYF. In DNA, the CDR3 is TGTGCCAGCAGCCCGACCCCTCGGGGAGCGCAGTATTTT.

The V gene is TRBV29-1, the J gene TRBJ2-7; D gene unclear. Trimming removed 0 bases from V and 3 bases from J, with 9 bases in between. The CDR3 is made up of 13 amino acids. Germline CDR1 reads SQVTM; CDR2 reads ANQGSEA. The DNA for the CDR3 is TGCAGCGTTGAAGATATGGACGGCTACGAGCAGTACTTC. It translates to CSVEDMDGYEQYF.

The CDR3 spells CASTPRFQETQYF. CDR3 in DNA: TGTGCCAGCACCCCCCGGTTCCAAGAGACCCAGTACTTC. The chain is built from TRBV2 and TRBJ2-5, with D uncertain. CDR1 is SNHLY and CDR2 is FYNNEI in the germline V gene. Trimming shortened V by 7 bases and J by 1 base, and 10 bases separated the two germline ends. The CDR3 has 13 residues.

This clone appeared once. The chain couples TRBV29-1 to TRBJ1-2; TRBD1 aligns across 10 bases. CDR3 length equals 12 residues. The V segment lost 7 bases and the J segment 4 bases; nucleotides outside the gene matches: 3. From germline, CDR1 is SQVTM and CDR2 ANQGSEA. The CDR3 DNA reads as TGCAGCGGCGGGACAGGGGTCTATGGCTACACCTTC. Protein: CSGGTGVYGYTF.

The chain is built from TRBV4-1 and TRBJ2-7, with 7 bases aligning to TRBD2. After removal of 1 base from V and 1 base from J, the junction contained 7 bases not matched to a gene. The CDR3 length is 16 residues. The germline CDR1 and CDR2 sequences are MGHRA and YSYEKL. CDR3 bases: TGCGCCAGCAGCCAAGGGGGCGGGAGTCTATCCTACGAGCAGTACTTC. Amino acid sequence: CASSQGGGSLSYEQYF.

V is TRBV2 and J is TRBJ2-5; the D is unclear. The germline CDR1 and CDR2 sequences are SNHLY and FYNNEI. The CDR3 length is 14 residues. V was pared by 3 bases and J by 1 base, with 9 bases between. Here the CDR3 reads CASSDPRIQETQYF. The CDR3 region has the DNA TGTGCCAGCAGTGACCCCAGAATCCAAGAGACCCAGTACTTC.

The chain couples TRBV6-5 to TRBJ1-5; D is perhaps TRBD1 (6 bases). The CDR3 spans 14 residues. Germline values: CDR1 MNHEY, CDR2 SVGAGI. V lost 6 bases and J 4 bases, leaving 13 bases between the germline ends. CDR3 nucleotides: TGTGCCAGCAGATCCCAGGGGCCTAATCAGCCCCAGCATTTT. This codes for CASRSQGPNQPQHF.